This entry describes one TCR beta chain. Its cognate antigen has yet to be identified. The input lacks base qualities; no much larger clone sits a single base away. Trimming at the junction amounts to 3 bases on V and 0 bases on J, and the germline ends lie 14 bases apart. For CDR1 and CDR2, the germline V gene lists MNHNS and SASEGT. The CDR3 measures 16 amino acids from cysteine to phenylalanine. Just CDR3 DNA is preserved here, 48 bases in frame from base 1. This sample's treatment or condition label indicates: allogeneic hematopoietic cell transplantation with graft depleted of TCRalphabeta T cells and CD19 B cells. The children who served as transplant recipients had been given grafts of TCRalphabeta/CD19-depleted allogeneic hematopoietic cells. These data come from a study of T-cell reconstitution after alpha-beta-depleted transplantation in children (dated by TCRdb to about 2016). Notes on the research overall: The study quantitatively tracked T-cell immune reconstitution after TCRalphabeta/CD19-depleted allogeneic hematopoietic cell transplantation in children using TCR repertoire profiling.

Summary of the overall study and its limitations: The apparently early recovery of alphabetaT-cell counts about two months after transplant reportedly depended on only several hundred rapidly expanded clones that came from non-depleted graft cells. Over the following months the frequencies of hyperexpanded clones went down, and after one year T-cell counts and TCRbeta diversity were mostly credited to newly produced T cells. In some patients, the high TCRbeta diversity seen at day 60 was put down to recipient T cells and intrathymic progenitors that had survived conditioning.

Library method: PCR. Sequenced on an Illumina HiSeq 2500. To normalize quantification of the TCRbeta repertoire, the TCR libraries were built with molecular barcoding that relied on unique molecular identifiers. TCRdb reran the public reads through fastp at Q25 and MiXCR, keeping productive beta chains. Rows with one shared CDR3 protein collapse into an entry with the most common genes and DNA. The sample records about 980,000 distinct CDR3 sequences, about 26% of which are singletons. Clones ranked in the top ten supply roughly 27% of the sample. The origin of this receptor is a boy under two years old who had a stem cell transplant for SCID, so the T cells may come from the graft donor. The V and J segments used are TRBV6-1 and TRBJ1-1; matching of 6 bases hints at TRBD1 as the D gene. The source was PBMCs, mostly from graft donor cells, collected 360 days after TCRalphabeta/CD19-depleted stem cell transplant. The DNA sequence follows: TGTGCCAGCAGTGAGTCTGGGACACGCATGAACACTGAAGCTTTCTTT. It specifies CASSESGTRMNTEAFF.